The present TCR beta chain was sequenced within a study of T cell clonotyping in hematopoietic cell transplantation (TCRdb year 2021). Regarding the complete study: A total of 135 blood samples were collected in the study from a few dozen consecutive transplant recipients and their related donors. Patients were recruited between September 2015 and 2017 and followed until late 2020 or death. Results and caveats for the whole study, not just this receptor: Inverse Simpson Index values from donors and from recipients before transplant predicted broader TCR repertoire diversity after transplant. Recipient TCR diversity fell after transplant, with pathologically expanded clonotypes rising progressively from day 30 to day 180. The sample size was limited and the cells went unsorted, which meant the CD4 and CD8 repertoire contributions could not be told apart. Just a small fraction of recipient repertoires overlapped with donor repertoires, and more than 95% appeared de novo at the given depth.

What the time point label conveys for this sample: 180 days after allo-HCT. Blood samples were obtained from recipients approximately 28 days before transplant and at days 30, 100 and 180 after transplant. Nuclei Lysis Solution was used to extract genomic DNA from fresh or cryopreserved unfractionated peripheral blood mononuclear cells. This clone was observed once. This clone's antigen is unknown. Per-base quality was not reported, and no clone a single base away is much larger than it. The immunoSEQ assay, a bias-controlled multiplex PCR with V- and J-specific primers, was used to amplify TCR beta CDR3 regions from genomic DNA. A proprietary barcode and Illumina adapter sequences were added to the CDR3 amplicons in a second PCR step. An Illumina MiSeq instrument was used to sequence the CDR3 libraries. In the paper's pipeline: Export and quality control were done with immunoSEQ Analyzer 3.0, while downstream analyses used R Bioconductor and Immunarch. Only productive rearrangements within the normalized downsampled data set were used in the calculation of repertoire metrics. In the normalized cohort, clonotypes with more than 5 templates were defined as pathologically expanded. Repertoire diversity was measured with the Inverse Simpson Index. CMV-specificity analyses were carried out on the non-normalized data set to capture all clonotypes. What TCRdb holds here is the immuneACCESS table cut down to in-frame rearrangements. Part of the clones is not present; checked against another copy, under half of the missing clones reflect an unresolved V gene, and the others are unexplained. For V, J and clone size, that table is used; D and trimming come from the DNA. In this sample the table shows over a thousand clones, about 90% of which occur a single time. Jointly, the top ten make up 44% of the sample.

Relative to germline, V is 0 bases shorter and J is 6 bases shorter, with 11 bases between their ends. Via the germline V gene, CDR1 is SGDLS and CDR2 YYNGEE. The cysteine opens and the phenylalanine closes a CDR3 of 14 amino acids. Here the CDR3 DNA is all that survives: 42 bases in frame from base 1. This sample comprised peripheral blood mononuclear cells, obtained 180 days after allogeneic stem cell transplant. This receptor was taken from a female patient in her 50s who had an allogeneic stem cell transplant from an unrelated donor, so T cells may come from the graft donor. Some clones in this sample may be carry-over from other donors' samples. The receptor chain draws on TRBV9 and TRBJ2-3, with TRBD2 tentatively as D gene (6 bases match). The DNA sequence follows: TGTGCCAGCAGCGTAGCTGGAGGGAGGGATACGCAGTATTTT. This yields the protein CASSVAGGRDTQYF.